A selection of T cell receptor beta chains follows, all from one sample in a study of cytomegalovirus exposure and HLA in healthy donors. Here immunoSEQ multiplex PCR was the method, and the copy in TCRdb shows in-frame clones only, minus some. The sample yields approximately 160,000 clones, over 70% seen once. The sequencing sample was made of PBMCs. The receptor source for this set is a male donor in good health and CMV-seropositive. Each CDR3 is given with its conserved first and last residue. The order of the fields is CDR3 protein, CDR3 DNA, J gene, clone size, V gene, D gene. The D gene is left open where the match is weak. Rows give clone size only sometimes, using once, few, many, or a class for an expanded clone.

CDR3 protein: CASVLVGLAGPSTSTDTQYF
CDR3 DNA: TGCGCCAGCGTGCTTGTAGGCCTAGCGGGGCCGAGTACCTCCACAGATACGCAGTATTTT
J gene: TRBJ2-3
clone size: -
V gene: TRBV5-1
D gene: TRBD2

CDR3 protein: CASSSFRQHTGELFF
CDR3 DNA: TGCGCCAGCAGCTCATTTCGACAGCACACCGGGGAGCTGTTTTTT
J gene: TRBJ2-2
clone size: once
V gene: TRBV5-1
D gene: -

CDR3 protein: CASSPGQTGANVLTF
CDR3 DNA: TGTGCCAGCTCACCGGGACAGACGGGGGCCAACGTCCTGACTTTC
J gene: TRBJ2-6
clone size: -
V gene: TRBV18
D gene: TRBD1

CDR3 protein: CARLVTAVLLRGYTF
CDR3 DNA: TGTGCCAGATTGGTGACAGCCGTCCTTCTCAGAGGCTACACCTTC
J gene: TRBJ1-2
clone size: -
V gene: TRBV21-1
D gene: -

CDR3 protein: CASSLVGGTSGSYEQYF
CDR3 DNA: TGCGCCAGCAGCTTGGTAGGGGGGACTAGCGGATCCTACGAGCAGTACTTC
J gene: TRBJ2-7
clone size: -
V gene: TRBV5-1
D gene: TRBD2

CDR3 protein: CASRSSSRVGYGYTF
CDR3 DNA: TGTGCCAGCAGGTCAAGCTCGAGGGTTGGATATGGCTACACCTTC
J gene: TRBJ1-2
clone size: few
V gene: TRBV6-6
D gene: -

CDR3 protein: CASGFQDRDTGELFF
CDR3 DNA: TGTGCTAGTGGTTTCCAGGACAGAGACACCGGGGAGCTGTTTTTT
J gene: TRBJ2-2
clone size: -
V gene: TRBV12-5
D gene: -

CDR3 protein: CASSLGQGVHF
CDR3 DNA: TGTGCCAGCAGCTTAGGACAGGGTGTCCACTTT
J gene: TRBJ1-6
clone size: -
V gene: TRBV7-2
D gene: TRBD1

CDR3 protein: CASSASNLAGGTDTQYF
CDR3 DNA: TGCGCCAGCAGCGCCTCAAACCTAGCGGGGGGCACAGATACGCAGTATTTT
J gene: TRBJ2-3
clone size: -
V gene: TRBV4-1
D gene: TRBD2

CDR3 protein: CAISAISVTTGNSPLHF
CDR3 DNA: TGTGCCATCAGCGCAATCTCAGTTACGACGGGAAATTCACCCCTCCACTTT
J gene: TRBJ1-6
clone size: -
V gene: TRBV10-3
D gene: -

CDR3 protein: CASSTQGQEETQYF
CDR3 DNA: TGTGCCAGCAGCACCCAGGGTCAGGAAGAGACCCAGTACTTC
J gene: TRBJ2-5
clone size: -
V gene: TRBV9
D gene: -

CDR3 protein: CASSRTGGTDTQYF
CDR3 DNA: TGTGCCAGCAGTAGGACAGGGGGCACAGATACGCAGTATTTT
J gene: TRBJ2-3
clone size: -
V gene: TRBV6-4
D gene: TRBD1

CDR3 protein: CASRTGGNQPQHF
CDR3 DNA: TGTGCCAGCAGGACAGGGGGCAATCAGCCCCAGCATTTT
J gene: TRBJ1-5
clone size: -
V gene: TRBV2
D gene: TRBD1

CDR3 protein: CAWSRGANQPQHF
CDR3 DNA: TGTGCCTGGAGCCGGGGGGCTAATCAGCCCCAGCATTTT
J gene: TRBJ1-5
clone size: few
V gene: TRBV30
D gene: -

CDR3 protein: CASSQDRLLNSPLHF
CDR3 DNA: TGCGCCAGCAGCCAAGACAGACTGCTCAATTCACCCCTCCACTTT
J gene: TRBJ1-6
clone size: -
V gene: TRBV4-3
D gene: -

CDR3 protein: CASSLEGGQVSYGYTF
CDR3 DNA: TGTGCCAGCAGCTTAGAAGGGGGACAGGTCTCCTATGGCTACACCTTC
J gene: TRBJ1-2
clone size: -
V gene: TRBV7-9
D gene: TRBD1

CDR3 protein: CASSYSGGAGQPQHF
CDR3 DNA: TGTGCCAGCAGTTATTCGGGGGGGGCGGGACAGCCCCAGCATTTT
J gene: TRBJ1-5
clone size: few
V gene: TRBV28
D gene: -

CDR3 protein: CASSQVPGWAEAFF
CDR3 DNA: TGCGCCAGCAGCCAAGTACCAGGGTGGGCTGAAGCTTTCTTT
J gene: TRBJ1-1
clone size: few
V gene: TRBV4-1
D gene: -

CDR3 protein: CASRREHYSNQPQHF
CDR3 DNA: TGTGCCAGTCGCCGGGAACATTATAGCAATCAGCCCCAGCATTTT
J gene: TRBJ1-5
clone size: -
V gene: TRBV19
D gene: -

CDR3 protein: CGLGTGDSPLHF
CDR3 DNA: TGTGGGTTGGGGACAGGGGATTCACCCCTCCACTTT
J gene: TRBJ1-6
clone size: -
V gene: TRBV2
D gene: TRBD1

CDR3 protein: CASSLFEVEYGYTF
CDR3 DNA: TGCGCCAGCAGCTTGTTTGAAGTAGAATATGGCTACACCTTC
J gene: TRBJ1-2
clone size: -
V gene: TRBV5-1
D gene: -

CDR3 protein: CASSFEGTVYEQYF
CDR3 DNA: TGTGCCAGCAGCTTTGAAGGGACAGTCTACGAGCAGTACTTC
J gene: TRBJ2-7
clone size: -
V gene: TRBV11-2
D gene: TRBD1

CDR3 protein: CAISETDNEQFF
CDR3 DNA: TGTGCCATCAGTGAGACTGACAATGAGCAGTTCTTC
J gene: TRBJ2-1
clone size: few
V gene: TRBV10-3
D gene: -

CDR3 protein: CASSYLATAGNTIYF
CDR3 DNA: TGTGCCAGCAGTTATCTAGCGACAGCCGGAAACACCATATATTTT
J gene: TRBJ1-3
clone size: few
V gene: TRBV6-6
D gene: -

CDR3 protein: CAWRPSGGATQYF
CDR3 DNA: TGTGCCTGGCGACCTAGCGGGGGCGCTACGCAGTATTTT
J gene: TRBJ2-3
clone size: -
V gene: TRBV30
D gene: TRBD2

CDR3 protein: CASSQVKRGGTMNTEAFF
CDR3 DNA: TGCGCCAGCAGCCAAGTGAAGAGGGGGGGCACAATGAACACTGAAGCTTTCTTT
J gene: TRBJ1-1
clone size: -
V gene: TRBV4-1
D gene: -

CDR3 protein: CASSLNQGEVEKLFF
CDR3 DNA: TGCGCCAGCAGCTTAAACCAGGGGGAAGTTGAAAAACTGTTTTTT
J gene: TRBJ1-4
clone size: few
V gene: TRBV5-1
D gene: TRBD1

CDR3 protein: CASSHTTGAYNEQFF
CDR3 DNA: TGTGCCAGCAGCCACACGACAGGCGCCTACAATGAGCAGTTCTTC
J gene: TRBJ2-1
clone size: -
V gene: TRBV5-6
D gene: -

CDR3 protein: CASSPPDILMNTEAFF
CDR3 DNA: TGTGCCAGCAGCCCCCCTGACATCCTCATGAACACTGAAGCTTTCTTT
J gene: TRBJ1-1
clone size: -
V gene: TRBV7-9
D gene: -

CDR3 protein: CASSKGMGQTNTGELFF
CDR3 DNA: TGTGCCAGCAGCAAAGGGATGGGACAGACCAACACCGGGGAGCTGTTTTTT
J gene: TRBJ2-2
clone size: -
V gene: TRBV21-1
D gene: -

CDR3 protein: CASSEAESETQYF
CDR3 DNA: TGTGCCAGCAGTGAAGCTGAGAGCGAGACCCAGTACTTC
J gene: TRBJ2-5
clone size: few
V gene: TRBV2
D gene: -

CDR3 protein: CASSLAGDTSSYEQYF
CDR3 DNA: TGTGCCAGCAGCTTAGCGGGGGACACGAGCTCCTACGAGCAGTACTTC
J gene: TRBJ2-7
clone size: -
V gene: TRBV7-6
D gene: -

CDR3 protein: CAWSVGVAADTQYF
CDR3 DNA: TGTGCCTGGAGTGTGGGAGTGGCGGCAGATACGCAGTATTTT
J gene: TRBJ2-3
clone size: -
V gene: TRBV30
D gene: -

CDR3 protein: CASSEGPNTEAFF
CDR3 DNA: TGCGCCAGCAGTGAGGGCCCGAACACTGAAGCTTTCTTT
J gene: TRBJ1-1
clone size: -
V gene: TRBV10-2
D gene: -

CDR3 protein: CASSEYGRTEAFF
CDR3 DNA: TGTGCCAGCAGTGAATATGGTCGGACTGAAGCTTTCTTT
J gene: TRBJ1-1
clone size: few
V gene: TRBV25-1
D gene: -

CDR3 protein: CASSYGNRGRRETQYF
CDR3 DNA: TGTGCCAGCAGTTACGGGAACAGGGGGCGGCGGGAGACCCAGTACTTC
J gene: TRBJ2-5
clone size: -
V gene: TRBV6-6
D gene: TRBD1

CDR3 protein: CASSWGPNQPQHF
CDR3 DNA: TGTGCCAGCAGCTGGGGCCCCAATCAGCCCCAGCATTTT
J gene: TRBJ1-5
clone size: -
V gene: TRBV5-4
D gene: -

CDR3 protein: CASSLRPSDEQYF
CDR3 DNA: TGTGCCAGCAGCTTGAGGCCGTCCGACGAGCAGTACTTC
J gene: TRBJ2-7
clone size: -
V gene: TRBV7-9
D gene: -

CDR3 protein: CASRTTPRGEKLFF
CDR3 DNA: TGTGCCAGCAGAACCACCCCCAGAGGCGAAAAACTGTTTTTT
J gene: TRBJ1-4
clone size: -
V gene: TRBV11-2
D gene: -

CDR3 protein: CASSRTHRAGNTIYF
CDR3 DNA: TGTGCCAGCAGTCGGACACACAGGGCTGGAAACACCATATATTTT
J gene: TRBJ1-3
clone size: -
V gene: TRBV6-5
D gene: -

CDR3 protein: CASSLGGQGVSEQYF
CDR3 DNA: TGTGCCAGCAGCTTAGGGGGACAGGGGGTGTCCGAGCAGTACTTC
J gene: TRBJ2-7
clone size: once
V gene: TRBV7-9
D gene: TRBD1

CDR3 protein: CASTFQGPNYEQYF
CDR3 DNA: TGTGCCAGCACCTTTCAGGGCCCGAATTACGAGCAGTACTTC
J gene: TRBJ2-7
clone size: -
V gene: TRBV2
D gene: -

CDR3 protein: CSSSLKGQGVGEQFF
CDR3 DNA: TGTTCCAGCAGCTTAAAGGGGCAGGGCGTTGGTGAGCAGTTCTTC
J gene: TRBJ2-1
clone size: few
V gene: TRBV7-9
D gene: -

CDR3 protein: CASTSGRHEQYF
CDR3 DNA: TGTGCCAGCACCTCAGGTAGGCACGAGCAGTACTTC
J gene: TRBJ2-7
clone size: -
V gene: TRBV25-1
D gene: -

CDR3 protein: CASSPGMWGPLKPQHF
CDR3 DNA: TGTGCTAGCAGCCCCGGGATGTGGGGTCCCCTTAAGCCCCAGCATTTT
J gene: TRBJ1-5
clone size: -
V gene: TRBV7-7
D gene: -

CDR3 protein: CASSFRPRRDRGSHEQYF
CDR3 DNA: TGTGCCAGCAGCTTTAGGCCGAGGCGGGACAGGGGTAGCCACGAGCAGTACTTC
J gene: TRBJ2-7
clone size: once
V gene: TRBV7-8
D gene: TRBD1

CDR3 protein: CASSPQDTISYEQYF
CDR3 DNA: TGTGCCAGCAGCCCACAGGACACAATCTCCTACGAGCAGTACTTC
J gene: TRBJ2-7
clone size: -
V gene: TRBV7-2
D gene: -

CDR3 protein: CARQGTNQPQHF
CDR3 DNA: TGTGCCAGACAGGGGACAAATCAGCCCCAGCATTTT
J gene: TRBJ1-5
clone size: -
V gene: TRBV25-1
D gene: TRBD1

CDR3 protein: CASSFGQGRETQYF
CDR3 DNA: TGTGCCAGCAGCTTCGGACAGGGGCGAGAGACCCAGTACTTC
J gene: TRBJ2-5
clone size: -
V gene: TRBV11-2
D gene: TRBD1

CDR3 protein: CASSLRGQGLSNQPQHF
CDR3 DNA: TGTGCCAGCAGCTTGAGGGGACAGGGTTTAAGCAATCAGCCCCAGCATTTT
J gene: TRBJ1-5
clone size: -
V gene: TRBV5-6
D gene: TRBD1

CDR3 protein: CASSFGTGAYEQYF
CDR3 DNA: TGTGCCAGCAGCTTCGGGACAGGGGCTTACGAGCAGTACTTC
J gene: TRBJ2-7
clone size: -
V gene: TRBV5-6
D gene: TRBD1

CDR3 protein: CASSLGRGNTEAFF
CDR3 DNA: TGTGCCAGCAGTTTGGGGCGTGGGAACACTGAAGCTTTCTTT
J gene: TRBJ1-1
clone size: -
V gene: TRBV27
D gene: -

CDR3 protein: CAISEPSGGVETQYF
CDR3 DNA: TGTGCCATCAGTGAGCCTAGCGGGGGAGTAGAGACCCAGTACTTC
J gene: TRBJ2-5
clone size: few
V gene: TRBV10-3
D gene: TRBD2